The entry below describes one T cell receptor (beta chain). These data come from a study of blood T cell repertoires in COVID-19. As for the study in general: The cDNA or gDNA used as material had been derived from T cells, B-cell-depleted T cells, or PBMCs.

Looked up from germline, CDR1 is SGHVS and CDR2 is FNYEAQ. After removal of 5 bases from V and 8 bases from J, the junction contained 9 bases not matched to a gene. The CDR3 is 15 residues long. Sequenced by immunoSEQ multiplex PCR; TCRdb stores in-frame clones only, minus some. There are 150,000 to 200,000 clones in the sample; more than 65% occur only once, and about 15% lies in the top ten. This receptor was obtained from a woman aged 45 to 65 with acute COVID-19. The V gene is TRBV7-6, the J gene TRBJ2-2, with 9 bases fitting TRBD1. The sequenced material came from PBMCs or T cells enriched from blood (not recorded which). The CDR3 sequence: CASSLGQGRWGELFF. In DNA form, the CDR3 reads TGTGCCAGCAGCCTTGGACAGGGGAGGTGGGGGGAGCTGTTTTTT.